Shown below are 6 T cell receptor beta chains from a single sample sequenced in a study of cytomegalovirus exposure and HLA in healthy donors. In the PCR, 60 Vbeta and 13 Jbeta primers were used. The data were produced by immunoSEQ multiplex PCR, yet TCRdb's version contains in-frame clones alone and is incomplete. The table shows 150,000 or so clones, with around 67% occurring only once. The specimen sequenced was PBMCs. The receptors were sampled from a woman under 30 in good health and CMV-seronegative.

This clone was detected only a few times. V usage is TRBV6-1 and J usage is TRBJ2-1; 7 positions agree with TRBD2. J was trimmed by 0 bases and V by 2 bases; bases with no gene match: 1. CDR3 size: 15 residues. CDR1 MNHNS and CDR2 SASEGT come from the germline V gene. CDR3 sequence: CASSETGGSYNEQFF. The CDR3 nucleotides read TGTGCCAGCAGTGAAACGGGGGGCTCCTACAATGAGCAGTTCTTC.

The gene calls are TRBV2 and TRBJ2-3, with D perhaps TRBD2 (6 bases). The CDR3 consists of 15 residues. Germline CDR1 and CDR2: SNHLY and FYNNEI. Trimming left V 3 bases short and J 3 bases short, with 13 bases between. The CDR3 bases are TGTGCCAGCAGTGATGGGGGGAGCTGGACAGATACGCAGTATTTT. It is translated as CASSDGGSWTDTQYF.

This clone was counted between two and nine times. This CDR3 reads CASSVQGEGEKLFF. The CDR3 DNA reads TGTGCCAGCAGTGTTCAGGGGGAAGGTGAAAAACTGTTTTTT. V usage is TRBV6-1 and J usage is TRBJ1-4; 7 bases line up with TRBD1. The CDR3 spans 14 residues. The germline V gene has CDR1 MNHNS and CDR2 SASEGT. V shed 4 bases and J 7 bases; nucleotides not matched to a gene: 6.

This chain uses TRBV7-9 with TRBJ1-1; 7 positions match TRBD1. The CDR3 is 15 amino acids. The trim removed 0 bases at V and 1 base at J, leaving 2 bases unmatched. The germline V gene has CDR1 SEHNR and CDR2 FQNEAQ (reference sequence). DNA for the CDR3: TGTGCCAGCAGCTTAGCTCCAGGGGGGAACACTGAAGCTTTCTTT. Translating gives CASSLAPGGNTEAFF.

The J gene is TRBJ2-4, the V gene TRBV28; the match to TRBD2 covers 16 bases. This CDR3 contains 20 residues. Unmatched junction bases numbered 14, after V lost 6 bases and J lost 3 bases. Germline V lookup: CDR1 MDHEN, CDR2 SYDVKM. The CDR3 region is CASRSFPGLAGGPGKNIQYF. CDR3 coding DNA: TGTGCCAGCAGATCCTTTCCGGGACTAGCGGGGGGGCCCGGCAAAAACATTCAGTACTTC.

V is TRBV6-6 and J is TRBJ2-6; possibly TRBD2 for D (5 bases). This CDR3 has 13 residues. The germline gives CDR1 MNHNY, CDR2 SVGAGI (reference sequence). CDR3 coding DNA: TGTACCTCTGGGAGCTCTGGGGCCAACGTCCTGACTTTC. Residues: CTSGSSGANVLTF.